This is a list of T cell receptor beta chains from one sample in a study. TCRdb processed the 5' RACE reads anew with MiXCR; each CDR3 protein has one entry. The sample has approximately 6,000 distinct CDR3 sequences, about 60% seen once. The sample consisted of naive CD4+ T cells sorted from blood. These receptors came from a female donor with breast cancer. CDR3s include the opening cysteine and the closing phenylalanine or tryptophan.

CASSVTLVGQPQHF TRBV6-7
CASSRGGVVSNEQFF TRBV28
CSATEGVQPQHF TRBV20-1
CASSLGGSSTDTQYF TRBV3-1
CSAPIAGGRTDTQYF TRBV20-1
CASSLESLGHYNEQFF TRBV7-6
CSARDMGEATQYF TRBV20-1
CASRVAGANIQYF TRBV6-2/TRBV6-3
CSGAGGGSYNEQFF TRBV20-1
CASSPIKGSHYGYTF TRBV7-9
CSARDLVTQETQYF TRBV20-1
CASSLAPTGTQYF TRBV7-6
CSARYSGSNEQYF TRBV20-1
CASSLGQGGFPNTEAFF TRBV12-3/TRBV12-4
CASSFRGNELAKNIQYF TRBV12-3/TRBV12-4
CGADRDGGYEQYF TRBV20-1
CAISESERTNTGELFF TRBV10-3
CASSDPQQDNEQFF TRBV2
CSARRGAGNTEAFF TRBV20-1
CSARGQGAEKLFF TRBV20-1
CASSPGNRETQYF TRBV18
CSAQSQGNLGIQYF TRBV29-1
CSARDVMGSFTYEQYF TRBV20-1
CASSLDTNQPQHF TRBV5-1
CASWTSGRQYGELFF TRBV12-3/TRBV12-4
CASSSSPGGPADTQYF TRBV18
CASSLVLQGEEIQYF TRBV11-2
CSAKDYRTSGHSYNKQFF TRBV20-1